These 3 T cell receptor beta chains were all obtained from the same sample, sequenced in a study of T cells in Graves' hyperthyroidism and ophthalmopathy. The investigators amplified TCR beta CDR3 regions from RNA transcripts. The HTBI primer set served for first-round RT-PCR of the TCR CDR3. TCRdb processed the multiplex PCR reads anew with MiXCR; each CDR3 protein has one entry. Of about 280,000 distinct CDR3 sequences listed, 25% were seen once; the top ten hold around 28%. The sample consisted of blood. The receptors come from a man aged 35 to 55 with Graves' hyperthyroidism that later progressed to Graves' ophthalmopathy.

This clonotype was observed many times. This rearrangement joins TRBV6-2 or TRBV6-3 to TRBJ2-2, with 12 positions matching TRBD2. J lost 10 bases, V lost 0 bases, and 12 bases had no gene match. Per germline, CDR1 MNHEY and CDR2 SVGEGT. This CDR3 region has 18 residues. CDR3 loop: CASSYSRRASGRAEELFF. DNA of the CDR3: TGTGCCAGCAGTTACTCGAGACGGGCTAGCGGGAGGGCCGAGGAGCTGTTTTTT.

The chain combines TRBV19 with TRBJ1-1; D unclear. The V end lost 3 bases, the J end lost 5 bases, and 10 bases lay between the germline ends. CDR3 length: 13 residues. CDR1 and CDR2 (germline): LNHDA, SQIVND (reference sequence). The CDR3 spells CASSMTASTEAFF. CDR3 nucleotides: TGTGCCAGTAGTATGACCGCCTCGACTGAAGCTTTCTTT.

The chain links TRBV6-1 to TRBJ2-7; 14 bases map to TRBD2. The CDR3 has 15 amino acids. J was trimmed by 7 bases and V by 5 bases; bases with no gene match: 7. Germline V gene lookup returns CDR1 MNHNS and CDR2 SASEGT. CDR3 sequence reads: CASSQTSGRAEEQYF. For the CDR3, the DNA is TGTGCCAGCAGTCAGACTAGCGGGAGGGCCGAAGAGCAGTACTTC.